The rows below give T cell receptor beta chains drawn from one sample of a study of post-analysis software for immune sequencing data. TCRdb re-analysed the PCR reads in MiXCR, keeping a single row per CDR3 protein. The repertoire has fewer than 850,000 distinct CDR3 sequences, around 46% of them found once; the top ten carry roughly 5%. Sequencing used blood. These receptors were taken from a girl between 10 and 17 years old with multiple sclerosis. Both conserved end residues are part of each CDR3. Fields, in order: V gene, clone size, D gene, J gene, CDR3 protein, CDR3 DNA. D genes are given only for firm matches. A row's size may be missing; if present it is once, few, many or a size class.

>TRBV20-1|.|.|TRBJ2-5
CSARSSAGTQYF
TGCAGTGCTAGAAGCTCGGCTGGGACCCAGTACTTC
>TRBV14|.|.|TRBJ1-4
CASSLGTRDEKLFF
TGTGCCAGCAGCCTAGGGACCAGAGATGAAAAACTGTTTTTT
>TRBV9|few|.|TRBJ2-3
CASSVGWLTTDTQYF
TGTGCCAGCAGCGTAGGATGGCTAACCACAGATACGCAGTATTTT
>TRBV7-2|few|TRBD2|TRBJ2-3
CASSPNGAGASDTQYF
TGTGCCAGCAGCCCAAACGGAGCGGGAGCATCAGATACGCAGTATTTT
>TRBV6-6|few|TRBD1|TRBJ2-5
CASSSTGGMETQYF
TGTGCCAGCAGTAGTACAGGGGGCATGGAGACCCAGTACTTC
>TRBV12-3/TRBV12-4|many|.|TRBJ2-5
CASSPPGETQYF
TGCGCCAGCAGCCCCCCGGGGGAGACCCAGTACTTC
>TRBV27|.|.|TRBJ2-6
CASSVGSPGANVLTF
TGTGCCAGCAGTGTGGGGAGCCCTGGGGCCAACGTCCTGACTTTC
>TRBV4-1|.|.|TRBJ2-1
CASSQEAVLGIYNEQFF
TGCGCCAGCAGCCAAGAGGCTGTACTAGGTATCTACAATGAGCAGTTCTTC
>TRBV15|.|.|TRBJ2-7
CATSRTPSSYEQYF
TGTGCCACCAGCAGAACCCCTAGCTCCTACGAGCAGTACTTC
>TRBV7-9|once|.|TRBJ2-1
CASSFHGSSYNEQFF
TGTGCCAGCAGTTTTCATGGAAGTTCCTACAATGAGCAGTTCTTC
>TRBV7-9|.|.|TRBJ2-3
CASSPPEGYRTDTQYF
TGTGCCAGCAGCCCCCCGGAGGGGTATAGAACAGATACGCAGTATTTT
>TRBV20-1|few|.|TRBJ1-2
CSAGGPTYGYTF
TGCAGTGCTGGGGGACCTACCTATGGCTACACCTTC
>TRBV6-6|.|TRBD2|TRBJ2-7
CASSPPTSGGYEQYF
TGTGCCAGCAGTCCTCCTACTAGCGGGGGCTACGAGCAGTACTTC
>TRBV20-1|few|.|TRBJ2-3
CSASVGDTDTQYF
TGCAGTGCCAGTGTGGGAGACACAGATACGCAGTATTTT
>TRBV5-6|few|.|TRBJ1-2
CASSLGKRTGSYGYTF
TGTGCCAGCAGCTTGGGAAAAAGGACGGGATCCTATGGCTACACCTTC
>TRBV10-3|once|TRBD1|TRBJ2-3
CAISEWDRGTDTRYF
TGTGCCATCAGTGAATGGGACAGAGGCACAGATACGCGGTATTTT
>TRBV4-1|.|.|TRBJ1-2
CASSQGTAHGYTF
TGCGCCAGCAGCCAAGGTACAGCACATGGCTACACCTTC
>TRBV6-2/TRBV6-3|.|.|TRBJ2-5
CASSYGSQGTQYF
TGTGCCAGCAGTTACGGGAGCCAAGGGACCCAGTACTTC
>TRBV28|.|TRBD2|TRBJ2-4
CASSFGDGRALDIQHF
TGTGCCAGCAGTTTCGGTGACGGGAGGGCCCTGGACATTCAGCACTTC
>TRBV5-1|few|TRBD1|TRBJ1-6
CASSPDRGNNSPLHF
TGCGCCAGCAGCCCGGACAGGGGGAATAATTCACCCCTCCACTTT
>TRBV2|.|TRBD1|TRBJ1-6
CASSEQGASEDLHF
TGTGCCAGCAGTGAACAGGGGGCGAGCGAAGACCTCCACTTT
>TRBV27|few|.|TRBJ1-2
CASRGSVYGYTF
TGTGCCAGCAGAGGCAGCGTTTATGGCTACACCTTC
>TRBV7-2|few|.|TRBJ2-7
CASSLVGEGSPYEQYF
TGTGCCAGCAGCTTAGTGGGCGAAGGGTCTCCCTACGAGCAGTACTTC
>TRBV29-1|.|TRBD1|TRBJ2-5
CSVGRQGTLETQYF
TGCAGCGTTGGCCGACAGGGGACGTTAGAGACCCAGTACTTC
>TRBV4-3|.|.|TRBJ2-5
CASSQRRQEETQYF
TGCGCCAGCAGCCAGCGTAGACAGGAGGAGACCCAGTACTTC
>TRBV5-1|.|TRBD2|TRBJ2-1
CASSLAMTSGRASNEQFF
TGCGCCAGCAGCTTGGCCATGACTAGCGGGAGGGCCAGTAATGAGCAGTTCTTC
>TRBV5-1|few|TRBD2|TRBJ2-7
CASSLEGAGDEQYF
TGCGCCAGCAGCTTGGAAGGGGCGGGGGACGAGCAGTACTTC
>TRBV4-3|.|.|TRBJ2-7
CASSQEFMQGDEQYF
TGCGCCAGCAGCCAAGAGTTTATGCAGGGTGACGAGCAGTACTTC
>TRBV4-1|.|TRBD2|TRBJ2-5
CASRGGVAGVHETQYF
TGCGCCAGCCGTGGCGGGGTAGCGGGAGTCCATGAGACCCAGTACTTC
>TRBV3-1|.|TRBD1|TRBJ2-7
CASSQEGQGRYEQYF
TGTGCCAGCAGCCAAGAGGGACAGGGTCGATACGAGCAGTACTTC
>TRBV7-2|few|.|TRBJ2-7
CASSLVGQLREQYF
TGTGCCAGCAGCTTAGTCGGTCAGCTGCGCGAGCAGTACTTC
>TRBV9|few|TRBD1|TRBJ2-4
CASSPTGEMEEQYF
TGTGCCAGCAGCCCCACAGGGGAGATGGAAGAGCAGTACTTC
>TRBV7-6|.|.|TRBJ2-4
CASSFGSLSPYNEQYF
TGTGCCAGCAGCTTTGGCTCGCTATCACCTTACAATGAGCAGTACTTC
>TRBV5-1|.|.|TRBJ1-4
CASSLGQAPEKLFF
TGCGCCAGCAGCTTGGGTCAGGCCCCTGAAAAACTGTTTTTT
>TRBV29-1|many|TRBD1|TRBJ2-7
CSIGDRVYEQYF
TGCAGCATAGGGGACAGGGTGTACGAGCAGTACTTC
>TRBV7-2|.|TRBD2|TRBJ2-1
CASSLQRVRGGRGFRNEQFF
TGTGCCAGCAGCTTACAGAGGGTGCGGGGGGGCCGCGGGTTTCGCAATGAGCAGTTCTTC
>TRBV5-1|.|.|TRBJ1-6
CASSYAGNSPLHF
TGCGCCAGCAGCTACGCAGGGAACTCACCCCTCCACTTT
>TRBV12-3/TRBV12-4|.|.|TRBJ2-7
CASSAGVEQYF
TGTGCCAGCAGTGCAGGGGTCGAGCAGTACTTC
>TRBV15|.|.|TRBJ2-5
CATSRAFQETQYF
TGTGCCACCAGCAGAGCGTTCCAAGAGACCCAGTACTTC
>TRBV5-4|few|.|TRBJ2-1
CASSFTGESYNEQFF
TGTGCCAGCAGCTTCACTGGGGAGTCATACAATGAGCAGTTCTTC
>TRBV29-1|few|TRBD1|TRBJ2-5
CSVTDREVRETQYF
TGCAGCGTTACGGACAGGGAGGTGCGGGAGACCCAGTACTTC
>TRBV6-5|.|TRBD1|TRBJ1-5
CASSWGTGRDQPQHF
TGTGCCAGCAGTTGGGGGACAGGGAGGGATCAGCCCCAGCATTTT
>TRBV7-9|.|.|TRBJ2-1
CASSSPEHGEQFF
TGTGCCAGCAGCTCACCGGAACATGGTGAGCAGTTCTTC
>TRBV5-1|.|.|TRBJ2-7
CASSPSGGWAEQYF
TGCGCCAGCAGCCCCTCCGGGGGTTGGGCCGAGCAGTACTTC
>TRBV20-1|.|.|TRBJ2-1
CSAPTSYNEQFF
TGCAGTGCCCCTACAAGCTACAATGAGCAGTTCTTC
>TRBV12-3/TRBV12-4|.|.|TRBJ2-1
CASSQQEVLGGNEQFF
TGTGCCAGCAGTCAACAGGAGGTGTTAGGGGGAAATGAGCAGTTCTTC
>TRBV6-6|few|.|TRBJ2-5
CASSYSGRDHKETQYF
TGTGCCAGCAGTTACTCGGGTAGGGACCATAAAGAGACCCAGTACTTC
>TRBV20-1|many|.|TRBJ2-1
CSAREVGDEQFF
TGCAGTGCTAGAGAGGTCGGCGATGAGCAGTTCTTC
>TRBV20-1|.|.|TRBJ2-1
CSARLVSSYNEQFF
TGCAGTGCTAGACTAGTCTCGTCCTACAATGAGCAGTTCTTC
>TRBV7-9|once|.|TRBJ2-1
CASSIAGTGYNEQFF
TGTGCCAGCAGCATAGCCGGGACGGGGTACAATGAGCAGTTCTTC
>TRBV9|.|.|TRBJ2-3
CASSVEWDPWGDTQYF
TGTGCCAGCAGCGTAGAATGGGACCCGTGGGGAGATACGCAGTATTTT
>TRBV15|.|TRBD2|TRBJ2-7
CATSRTSQGEQYF
TGTGCCACCAGCAGGACTAGCCAAGGGGAGCAGTACTTC
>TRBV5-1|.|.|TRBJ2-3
CASSLGTDMDTQYF
TGCGCCAGCAGCTTGGGTACGGATATGGATACGCAGTATTTT
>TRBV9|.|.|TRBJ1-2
CASSPRQWGDGYTF
TGTGCCAGCAGCCCACGCCAATGGGGGGATGGCTACACCTTC